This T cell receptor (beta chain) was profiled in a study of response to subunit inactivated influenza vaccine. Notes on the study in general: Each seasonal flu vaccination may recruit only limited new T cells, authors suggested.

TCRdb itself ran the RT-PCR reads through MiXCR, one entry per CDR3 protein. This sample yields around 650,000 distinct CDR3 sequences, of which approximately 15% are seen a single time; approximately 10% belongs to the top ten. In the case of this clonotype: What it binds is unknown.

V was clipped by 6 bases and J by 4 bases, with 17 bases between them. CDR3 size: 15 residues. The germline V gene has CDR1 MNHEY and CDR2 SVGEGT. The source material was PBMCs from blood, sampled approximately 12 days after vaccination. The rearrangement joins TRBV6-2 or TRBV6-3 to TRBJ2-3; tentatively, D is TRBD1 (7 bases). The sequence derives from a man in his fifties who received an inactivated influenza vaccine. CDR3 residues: CASRRRVGQPDTQYF. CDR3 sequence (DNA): TGTGCCAGCAGACGGAGGGTGGGACAGCCAGATACGCAGTATTTT.